This entry concerns a single TCR beta chain. Its antigen is as yet unknown. The data derive from a study of cytomegalovirus exposure and HLA in healthy donors. Whole-study results and caveats: In a later analysis, at a false discovery rate of 0.05, over 15,000 TCR beta sequences were associated with HLA alleles. There were around 160 TCR beta chains listed as cytomegalovirus-associated. TCR beta sequences reportedly predicted most subjects' HLA-A and HLA-B alleles accurately.

The PCR contained 60 Vbeta and 13 Jbeta primers. TCRdb's table, derived via immunoSEQ multiplex PCR, lists solely in-frame clones and lacks some. The table shows 160,000 or so clones, with 79% occurring only once. The sequencing input was PBMCs. This TCR was sampled from a woman aged 40 to 50 in good health and CMV-seronegative.

CDR3 coding DNA: TGTGCCAGCAGCTCGTTAGCGGGAGGGCCCGTCGAGCAGTACTTC. Its translation is CASSSLAGGPVEQYF. V is TRBV7-2 and J is TRBJ2-7; 11 bases agree with TRBD2. V gave up 4 bases and J gave up 6 bases; unmatched junction bases: 8. CDR3 length equals 15 residues. Germline CDR1 reads SGHTA; CDR2 reads FQGNSA.